This TCR beta chain comes out of a study of T cells in Graves' hyperthyroidism and ophthalmopathy. V was cut by 6 bases and J by 4 bases, with 24 bases left in between. This CDR3 has 17 amino acids. Germline V CDR1 and CDR2: SNHLY, FYNNEI. Amplification targeted TCR beta CDR3 regions from RNA transcripts. HTBI primers drove first-round RT-PCR of the TCR CDR3. TCRdb passed the multiplex PCR reads through MiXCR, listing each CDR3 protein once. Here the sample spans about 720,000 distinct CDR3 sequences, about 19% being singletons. As regards this clonotype: Its antigen is still unknown.

Study-wide results and limits: Appearing also in blood were most of the thyroid clonotypes expanded above 0.001.

Orbital computed tomography, thyroid ultrasound, serum thyroxine and TRAb, and clinical symptoms together informed the diagnoses. This sequence originates from a woman in her 50s with Graves' hyperthyroidism that later progressed to Graves' ophthalmopathy. The sample consisted of blood. The chain has TRBV2 and TRBJ1-2; possibly TRBD1 for D (6 bases). The chain's CDR3 is CASSYLGGATLIYGYTF. As DNA, the CDR3 is TGTGCCAGCAGCTACCTAGGGGGGGCTACCTTGATCTATGGCTACACCTTC.